This TCR beta chain was retrieved from a study of CD8 T cells in Susac syndrome. It was with random hexamers that roughly 0.5 to 1 ug RNA was reverse transcribed. The CDR3 of TCR beta was amplified by immunoSEQ multiplex PCR across 54 Vbeta and 13 Jbeta. TCRdb passed the immunoSEQ multiplex PCR reads through MiXCR, listing each CDR3 protein once. The top ten clones hold roughly 0.27% of a sample with 130,000 to 150,000 distinct CDR3 sequences, 94% of them seen once. CDR1 and CDR2 from the germline V gene are LNHDA and SQIVND (reference sequence). V was shortened by 5 bases and J by 5 bases, with 18 bases between the two germline ends. The CDR3 is 15 amino acids. TCR beta sequences were obtained from blood CD8+ and CD4+ T cells. Matching for age and sex applied to the controls, who were healthy donors.

Source material: CD8+ T cells from PBMCs. This clonotype was sampled from a human donor in good health. V usage is TRBV19 and J usage is TRBJ1-1; tentative D call: TRBD1 (6 bases). The DNA for the CDR3 is TGTGCCAGTAGTTTGGCCTGGGGGCGAGGAACTGAAGCTTTCTTT. Its translation: CASSLAWGRGTEAFF.